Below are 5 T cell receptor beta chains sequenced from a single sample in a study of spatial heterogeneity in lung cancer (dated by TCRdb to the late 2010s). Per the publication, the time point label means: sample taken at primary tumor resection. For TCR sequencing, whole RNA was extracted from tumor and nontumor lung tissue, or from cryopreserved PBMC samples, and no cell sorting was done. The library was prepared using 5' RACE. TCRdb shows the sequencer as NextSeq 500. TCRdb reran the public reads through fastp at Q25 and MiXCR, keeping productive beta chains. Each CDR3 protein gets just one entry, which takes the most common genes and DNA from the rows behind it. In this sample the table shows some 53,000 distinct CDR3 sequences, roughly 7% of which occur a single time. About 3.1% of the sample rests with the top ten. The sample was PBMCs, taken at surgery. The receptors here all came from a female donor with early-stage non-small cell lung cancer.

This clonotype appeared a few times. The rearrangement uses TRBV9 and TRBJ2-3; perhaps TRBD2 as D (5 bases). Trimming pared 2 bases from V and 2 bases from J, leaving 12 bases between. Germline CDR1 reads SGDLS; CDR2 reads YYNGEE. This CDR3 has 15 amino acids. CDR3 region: CASSVWGVATDTQYF. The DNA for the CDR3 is TGTGCCAGCAGCGTCTGGGGAGTGGCCACAGATACGCAGTATTTT. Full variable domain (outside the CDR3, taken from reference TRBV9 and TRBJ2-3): DSGVTQTPKHLITATGQRVTLRCSPRSGDLSVYWYQQSLDQGLQFLIQYYNGEERAKGNILERFSAQQFPDLHSELNLSSLELGDSALYFCASSVWGVATDTQYFGPGTRLTVL.

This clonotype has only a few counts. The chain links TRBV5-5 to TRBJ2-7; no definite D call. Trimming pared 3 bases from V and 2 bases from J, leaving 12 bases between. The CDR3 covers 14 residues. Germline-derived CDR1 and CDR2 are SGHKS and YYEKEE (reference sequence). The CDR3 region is CASSYQVGPYEQYF. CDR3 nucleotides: TGTGCCAGCAGCTACCAGGTCGGACCCTACGAGCAGTACTTC.

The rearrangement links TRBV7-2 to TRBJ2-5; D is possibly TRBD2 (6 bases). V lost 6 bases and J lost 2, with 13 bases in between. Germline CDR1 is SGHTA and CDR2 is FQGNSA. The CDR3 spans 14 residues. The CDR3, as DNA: TGTGCCAGCAGTTCCCAGGCGGGGCAAGAGACCCAGTACTTC. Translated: CASSSQAGQETQYF.

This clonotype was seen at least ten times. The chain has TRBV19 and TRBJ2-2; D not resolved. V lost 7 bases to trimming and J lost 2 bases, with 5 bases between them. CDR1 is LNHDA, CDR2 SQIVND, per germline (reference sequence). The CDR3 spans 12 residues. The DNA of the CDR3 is TGTGCCAGTAACAGCAACACCGGGGAGCTGTTTTTT. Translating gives CASNSNTGELFF.

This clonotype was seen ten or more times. Written as DNA, the CDR3 is TGCAGTGCTAGAGATCACACAGGGAAATCAGTAAGGGGATACGAGCAGTACTTC. Translation gives CSARDHTGKSVRGYEQYF. The V gene is TRBV20-1, the J gene TRBJ2-7, with D possibly TRBD1 on 6 matching bases. Germline V gene lookup returns CDR1 DFQATT and CDR2 SNEGSKA (reference sequence). This CDR3 is 18 amino acids long. V was cut by 0 bases and J by 4 bases, with 25 bases left in between.